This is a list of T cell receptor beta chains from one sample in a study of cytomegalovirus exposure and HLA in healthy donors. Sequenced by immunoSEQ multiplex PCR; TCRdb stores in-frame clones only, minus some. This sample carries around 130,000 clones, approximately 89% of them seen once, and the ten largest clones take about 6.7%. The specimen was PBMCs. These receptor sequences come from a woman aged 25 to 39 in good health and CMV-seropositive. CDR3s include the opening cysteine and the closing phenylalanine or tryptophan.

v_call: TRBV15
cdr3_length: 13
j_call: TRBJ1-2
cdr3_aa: CATSEPGVYGYTF

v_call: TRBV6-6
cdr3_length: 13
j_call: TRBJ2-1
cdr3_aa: CASGYTRGGEQFF

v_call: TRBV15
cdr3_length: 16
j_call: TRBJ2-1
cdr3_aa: CATSRTTGAPNNEQFF

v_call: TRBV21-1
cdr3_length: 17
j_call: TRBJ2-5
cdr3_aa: CASSKEGQDYLQETQYF

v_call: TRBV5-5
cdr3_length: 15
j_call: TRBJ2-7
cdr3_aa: CASSLVGLPIYEQYF

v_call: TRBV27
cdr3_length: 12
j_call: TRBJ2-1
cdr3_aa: CASRHTENEQFF

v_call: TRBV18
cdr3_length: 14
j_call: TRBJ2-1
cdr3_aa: CASSPFSGENEQFF

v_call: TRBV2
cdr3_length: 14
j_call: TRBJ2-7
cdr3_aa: CASRASGGADEQYF

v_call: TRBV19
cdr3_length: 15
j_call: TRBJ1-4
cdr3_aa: CASSISGTGSEKLFF

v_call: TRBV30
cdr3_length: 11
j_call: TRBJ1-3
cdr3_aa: CAWGTGETIYF

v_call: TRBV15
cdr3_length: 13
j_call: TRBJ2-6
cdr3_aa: CATTSSGANVLTF

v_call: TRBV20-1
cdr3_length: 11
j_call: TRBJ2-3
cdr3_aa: CRAGGRDTQYF

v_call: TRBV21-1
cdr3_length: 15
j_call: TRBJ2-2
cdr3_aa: CASSPKPGKAGELFF

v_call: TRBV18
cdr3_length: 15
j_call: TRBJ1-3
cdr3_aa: CASSQEQGAGNTIYF

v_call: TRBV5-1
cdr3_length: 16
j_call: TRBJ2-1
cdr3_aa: CASSFERGVLYNEQFF

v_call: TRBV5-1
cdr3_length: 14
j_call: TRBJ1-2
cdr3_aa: CASSPESANYGYTF

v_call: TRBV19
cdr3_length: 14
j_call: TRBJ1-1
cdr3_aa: CASSTRTGNTEAFF

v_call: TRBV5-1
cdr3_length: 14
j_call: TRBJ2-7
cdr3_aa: CASTQGQTSYEQYF

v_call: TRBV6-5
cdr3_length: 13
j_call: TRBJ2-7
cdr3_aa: CASSQGQRYEQYF

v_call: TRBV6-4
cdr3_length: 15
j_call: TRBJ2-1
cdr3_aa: CASATLAGGGDEQFF

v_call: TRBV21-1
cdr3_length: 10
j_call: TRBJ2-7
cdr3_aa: CASLRSEQYF

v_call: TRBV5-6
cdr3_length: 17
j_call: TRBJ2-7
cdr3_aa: CASSLEEGGVAWNEQYF

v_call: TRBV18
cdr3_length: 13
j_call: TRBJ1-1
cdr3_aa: CASSPPRQGISFF